These T cell receptor beta chains were read from a single sample in a study of OX40 agonist ivuxolimab in advanced cancers. TCRdb keeps only in-frame clones here, not all; method: immunoSEQ multiplex PCR. The data show tens of thousands of clones, around 80% seen once. The source material was CD4+ or CD8+ T cells sorted from blood, sampled in a trial of the OX40 agonist ivuxolimab. These receptors all come from an adult with an advanced solid tumor such as melanoma, head and neck, liver or kidney cancer. Both conserved end residues are part of each CDR3. Each record gives: D gene, J gene, clone size, V gene, CDR3 protein, CDR3 DNA. The D gene is left open where the match is weak. Some rows mark clone size as missing; the rest say once, few, many or name a class of expanded clone.

d_gene: -
j_gene: TRBJ1-2
abundance: -
v_gene: TRBV6-5
CDR3aa: CASSYSIQGGYGYTF
CDR3nt: TGTGCCAGCAGTTACTCGATACAGGGAGGCTATGGCTACACCTTC

d_gene: TRBD1
j_gene: TRBJ1-2
abundance: -
v_gene: TRBV30
CDR3aa: CASDRERNYGYTF
CDR3nt: TGTGCCTCAGACAGGGAACGAAACTATGGCTACACCTTC

d_gene: -
j_gene: TRBJ2-5
abundance: once
v_gene: TRBV6-1
CDR3aa: CASSEVTGKETQYF
CDR3nt: TGTGCCAGCAGTGAAGTAACAGGGAAAGAGACCCAGTACTTC

d_gene: -
j_gene: TRBJ1-1
abundance: -
v_gene: TRBV18
CDR3aa: CASSPPQGSGGAFF
CDR3nt: TGTGCCAGCTCACCACCGCAGGGCTCCGGCGGAGCTTTCTTT

d_gene: -
j_gene: TRBJ2-2
abundance: once
v_gene: TRBV5-8
CDR3aa: CASVRMGSRMGNGELFF
CDR3nt: TGTGCCAGCGTTCGTATGGGGTCCAGGATGGGGAACGGGGAGCTGTTTTTT

d_gene: TRBD1
j_gene: TRBJ2-1
abundance: -
v_gene: TRBV29-1
CDR3aa: CSGRTGAGEQFF
CDR3nt: TGCAGCGGACGAACAGGGGCTGGGGAGCAGTTCTTC

d_gene: -
j_gene: TRBJ1-2
abundance: -
v_gene: TRBV29-1
CDR3aa: CSVDIGGIYGYTF
CDR3nt: TGCAGCGTTGATATCGGGGGAATTTACGGCTACACCTTC

d_gene: -
j_gene: TRBJ1-3
abundance: -
v_gene: TRBV7-2
CDR3aa: CASSLSSGNTIYF
CDR3nt: TGTGCCAGCAGTCTGAGCTCTGGAAACACCATATATTTT

d_gene: -
j_gene: TRBJ1-1
abundance: -
v_gene: TRBV6-5
CDR3aa: CASTTGQGAEAFF
CDR3nt: TGTGCCAGCACAACAGGGCAGGGCGCTGAAGCTTTCTTT

d_gene: TRBD1
j_gene: TRBJ2-5
abundance: once
v_gene: TRBV2
CDR3aa: CASSTTGGFGETQYF
CDR3nt: TGTGCCAGCAGCACCACAGGGGGCTTTGGGGAGACCCAGTACTTC

d_gene: TRBD1
j_gene: TRBJ2-7
abundance: -
v_gene: TRBV6-6
CDR3aa: CATYRGLDYEQYF
CDR3nt: TGTGCCACTTACAGGGGGCTAGACTACGAGCAGTACTTC

d_gene: -
j_gene: TRBJ2-3
abundance: -
v_gene: TRBV6-1
CDR3aa: CASSWGVDTQYF
CDR3nt: TGTGCCAGCAGTTGGGGTGTAGATACGCAGTATTTT

d_gene: -
j_gene: TRBJ1-2
abundance: -
v_gene: TRBV9
CDR3aa: CASSVGLDGYTF
CDR3nt: TGTGCCAGCAGCGTAGGGCTAGATGGCTACACCTTC

d_gene: TRBD2
j_gene: TRBJ2-2
abundance: -
v_gene: TRBV7-9
CDR3aa: CASSPLAGGPKTGELFF
CDR3nt: TGTGCCAGCAGCCCACTAGCGGGGGGGCCTAAGACCGGGGAGCTGTTTTTT

d_gene: TRBD2
j_gene: TRBJ2-3
abundance: -
v_gene: TRBV25-1
CDR3aa: CASSELLAGAIDTQYF
CDR3nt: TGTGCCAGCAGTGAATTACTAGCGGGGGCTATAGATACGCAGTATTTT

d_gene: -
j_gene: TRBJ1-4
abundance: -
v_gene: TRBV30
CDR3aa: CAWSVRKVGKLFF
CDR3nt: TGTGCCTGGAGTGTACGAAAAGTAGGAAAACTGTTTTTT

d_gene: -
j_gene: TRBJ1-3
abundance: -
v_gene: TRBV5-1
CDR3aa: CASSPNEVGNTIYF
CDR3nt: TGCGCCAGCAGTCCAAACGAAGTGGGAAACACCATATATTTT

d_gene: TRBD2
j_gene: TRBJ2-2
abundance: -
v_gene: TRBV11-2
CDR3aa: CASSLAGGGELFF
CDR3nt: TGTGCCAGCAGCTTAGCGGGGGGAGGGGAGCTGTTTTTT

d_gene: -
j_gene: TRBJ2-5
abundance: -
v_gene: TRBV7-2
CDR3aa: CASSLPSRDVATQYF
CDR3nt: TGTGCCAGCAGCTTACCTTCAAGGGACGTGGCGACCCAGTACTTC

d_gene: -
j_gene: TRBJ2-7
abundance: -
v_gene: TRBV7-7
CDR3aa: CASSLGDLNEQYF
CDR3nt: TGTGCCAGCAGCTTAGGGGACCTCAACGAGCAGTACTTC

d_gene: -
j_gene: TRBJ2-3
abundance: -
v_gene: TRBV19
CDR3aa: CASSPRAGDSSTDTQYF
CDR3nt: TGTGCCAGTAGCCCCAGGGCTGGGGATTCTAGCACAGATACGCAGTATTTT

d_gene: TRBD1
j_gene: TRBJ1-3
abundance: -
v_gene: TRBV13
CDR3aa: CASSERDRGNTIYF
CDR3nt: TGTGCCAGCAGCGAACGGGACAGGGGAAACACCATATATTTT

d_gene: -
j_gene: TRBJ1-6
abundance: -
v_gene: TRBV6-1
CDR3aa: CASSRQNYNSPLHF
CDR3nt: TGTGCCAGCAGCAGACAGAACTATAATTCACCCCTCCACTTT

d_gene: TRBD1
j_gene: TRBJ1-6
abundance: -
v_gene: TRBV25-1
CDR3aa: CASGDRADSPLHF
CDR3nt: TGTGCCAGCGGGGACAGGGCTGATTCACCCCTCCACTTT

d_gene: -
j_gene: TRBJ2-7
abundance: -
v_gene: TRBV5-5
CDR3aa: CASSLGGASREQYF
CDR3nt: TGTGCCAGCAGCTTAGGGGGGGCCTCCCGCGAGCAGTACTTC

d_gene: TRBD2
j_gene: TRBJ2-3
abundance: -
v_gene: TRBV6-6
CDR3aa: CASTPSGASTDTQYF
CDR3nt: TGTGCCAGCACCCCCAGCGGGGCTAGCACAGATACGCAGTATTTT

d_gene: -
j_gene: TRBJ1-3
abundance: -
v_gene: TRBV7-9
CDR3aa: CASSLAASGNTIYF
CDR3nt: TGTGCCAGCAGCTTAGCGGCCTCTGGAAACACCATATATTTT

d_gene: TRBD1
j_gene: TRBJ1-2
abundance: -
v_gene: TRBV5-8
CDR3aa: CASSHGQGVYGYTF
CDR3nt: TGTGCCAGCAGCCATGGACAGGGGGTCTATGGCTACACCTTC

d_gene: TRBD1
j_gene: TRBJ1-2
abundance: -
v_gene: TRBV5-1
CDR3aa: CASSFRDSYGYTF
CDR3nt: TGCGCCAGCAGCTTTCGGGACAGCTATGGCTACACCTTC

d_gene: -
j_gene: TRBJ2-6
abundance: few
v_gene: TRBV6-1
CDR3aa: CASSESGHPGANVLTF
CDR3nt: TGTGCCAGCAGTGAAAGCGGCCATCCTGGGGCCAACGTCCTGACTTTC

d_gene: -
j_gene: TRBJ2-7
abundance: -
v_gene: TRBV9
CDR3aa: CASSVEAVFPYEQYF
CDR3nt: TGTGCCAGCAGCGTAGAGGCAGTGTTTCCCTACGAGCAGTACTTC

d_gene: -
j_gene: TRBJ2-2
abundance: many
v_gene: TRBV27
CDR3aa: CASSLQGRANTGELFF
CDR3nt: TGTGCCAGCAGTTTACAGGGCAGGGCCAACACCGGGGAGCTGTTTTTT

d_gene: -
j_gene: TRBJ2-1
abundance: -
v_gene: TRBV15
CDR3aa: CATSGPTGNEQFF
CDR3nt: TGTGCCACCAGCGGACCAACAGGCAATGAGCAGTTCTTC

d_gene: -
j_gene: TRBJ1-6
abundance: few
v_gene: TRBV5-1
CDR3aa: CASSLDTAGNSPLHF
CDR3nt: TGCGCCAGCAGCTTGGATACAGCGGGGAATTCACCCCTCCACTTT

d_gene: TRBD1
j_gene: TRBJ1-3
abundance: -
v_gene: TRBV5-1
CDR3aa: CASSSTGVGNTIYF
CDR3nt: TGCGCCAGCAGCTCGACAGGGGTTGGAAACACCATATATTTT

d_gene: TRBD1
j_gene: TRBJ1-6
abundance: -
v_gene: TRBV4-1
CDR3aa: CASSQRGGNRGNSPLHF
CDR3nt: TGCGCCAGCAGCCAACGGGGAGGGAACAGGGGGAATTCACCCCTCCACTTT

d_gene: -
j_gene: TRBJ1-6
abundance: few
v_gene: TRBV19
CDR3aa: CATKPRGVSSPLHF
CDR3nt: TGTGCCACCAAACCAAGGGGAGTGAGTTCACCCCTCCACTTT

d_gene: -
j_gene: TRBJ1-1
abundance: -
v_gene: TRBV19
CDR3aa: CASSIVAGANTEAFF
CDR3nt: TGTGCCAGTAGTATAGTCGCGGGGGCGAACACTGAAGCTTTCTTT

d_gene: -
j_gene: TRBJ2-6
abundance: -
v_gene: TRBV18
CDR3aa: CASSPARTSGANVLTF
CDR3nt: TGTGCCAGCTCACCCGCCCGGACCTCTGGGGCCAACGTCCTGACTTTC

d_gene: -
j_gene: TRBJ1-5
abundance: -
v_gene: TRBV7-9
CDR3aa: CASSQSRDGDQPQHF
CDR3nt: TGTGCCAGCAGCCAAAGCCGGGACGGCGATCAGCCCCAGCATTTT

d_gene: -
j_gene: TRBJ1-4
abundance: few
v_gene: TRBV7-9
CDR3aa: CASSLTGLTNEKLFF
CDR3nt: TGTGCCAGCAGCCTTACAGGGTTAACTAATGAAAAACTGTTTTTT

d_gene: -
j_gene: TRBJ1-1
abundance: -
v_gene: TRBV6-6
CDR3aa: CASSLAANTEAFF
CDR3nt: TGTGCCAGCAGTTTGGCCGCGAACACTGAAGCTTTCTTT

d_gene: TRBD1
j_gene: TRBJ2-7
abundance: -
v_gene: TRBV30
CDR3aa: CAWSSMGQYEQYF
CDR3nt: TGTGCCTGGAGTAGTATGGGACAGTACGAGCAGTACTTC

d_gene: TRBD2
j_gene: TRBJ2-5
abundance: -
v_gene: TRBV7-2
CDR3aa: CASSFLAGGYQETQYF
CDR3nt: TGTGCCAGCAGCTTTCTAGCGGGGGGCTACCAAGAGACCCAGTACTTC

d_gene: -
j_gene: TRBJ2-5
abundance: -
v_gene: TRBV7-2
CDR3aa: CASSQRRRETQYF
CDR3nt: TGTGCCAGCAGCCAAAGAAGGCGAGAGACCCAGTACTTC

d_gene: TRBD2
j_gene: TRBJ2-3
abundance: -
v_gene: TRBV6-1
CDR3aa: CASSGKAGGTDTQYF
CDR3nt: TGTGCCAGCAGTGGGAAGGCGGGGGGTACAGATACGCAGTATTTT

d_gene: TRBD1
j_gene: TRBJ2-1
abundance: -
v_gene: TRBV5-5
CDR3aa: CASSLQGTLFYNEQFF
CDR3nt: TGTGCCAGCAGCCTACAGGGGACGTTGTTCTACAATGAGCAGTTCTTC

d_gene: -
j_gene: TRBJ2-5
abundance: few
v_gene: TRBV7-7
CDR3aa: CASSPGRMYQETQYF
CDR3nt: TGTGCCAGCAGCCCCGGACGGATGTACCAAGAGACCCAGTACTTC

d_gene: TRBD1
j_gene: TRBJ1-2
abundance: once
v_gene: TRBV7-1
CDR3aa: CASSTRQGEERILYGYTF
CDR3nt: TGTGCCAGCAGCACCCGACAGGGGGAGGAAAGGATATTATATGGCTACACCTTC

d_gene: -
j_gene: TRBJ2-1
abundance: -
v_gene: TRBV6-4
CDR3aa: CASSDSGGGAYNEQFF
CDR3nt: TGTGCCAGCAGTGACTCAGGGGGGGGCGCCTACAATGAGCAGTTCTTC

d_gene: TRBD2
j_gene: TRBJ2-3
abundance: -
v_gene: TRBV5-1
CDR3aa: CASSFSGGSDTQYF
CDR3nt: TGCGCCAGCAGCTTTAGCGGGGGATCAGATACGCAGTATTTT